The 28 T cell receptor beta chains in this list originate from one sample, sequenced in a study of cytomegalovirus exposure and HLA in healthy donors. Primers: 60 Vbeta forward and 13 Jbeta reverse. Clones were sequenced by immunoSEQ multiplex PCR, and TCRdb holds only the in-frame ones, with some missing. Its table lists tens of thousands of clones. Source material: PBMCs. These receptors came from a man aged 18 to 30 in good health and CMV-seropositive.

The J gene is TRBJ2-7, the V gene TRBV19; D remains unclear. The CDR3 totals 15 residues. The V end was cut by 3 bases, the J end by 0 bases, with 12 bases between. From germline, CDR1 is LNHDA and CDR2 SQIVND (reference sequence). CDR3 sequence reads: CASSIGGGSSYEQYF. The CDR3 DNA follows: TGTGCCAGTAGTATCGGCGGCGGAAGCTCCTACGAGCAGTACTTC.

This chain connects TRBV7-9 to TRBJ2-7, with D perhaps TRBD1 (6 bases). Per germline, CDR1 SEHNR and CDR2 FQNEAQ (reference sequence). The CDR3 is 12 amino acids. V gave up 11 bases and J gave up 0 bases, with 11 bases separating them. This CDR3 is CAEGDPSYEQYF. For the CDR3, the DNA is TGTGCCGAGGGGGATCCCTCCTACGAGCAGTACTTC.

V and J are TRBV11-1 and TRBJ2-5; 8 nucleotides agree with TRBD1. Trimming removed 5 bases from V and 5 bases from J; junction bases left unmatched: 7. The CDR3 contains 14 residues. Germline CDR1 SGHAT, CDR2 FQDESV (reference sequence). CDR3 amino acids: CASSPRTGMETQYF. In nucleotides, the CDR3 is TGTGCCAGCAGCCCCCGGACAGGGATGGAGACCCAGTACTTC.

The chain carries TRBV19 and TRBJ2-1; 7 bases match TRBD2. This CDR3 has 15 residues. With 8 bases clipped from V and 7 bases from J, the junction kept 14 bases outside the gene matches. Germline V gene sequence: CDR1 LNHDA, CDR2 SQIVND (reference sequence). CDR3 loop: CASDNRGGSGNEQFF. The CDR3 coding sequence is TGTGCCAGTGACAATCGGGGCGGGAGTGGGAATGAGCAGTTCTTC.

This chain joins TRBV25-1 and TRBJ1-2, with 8 bases fitting TRBD1. The J segment lost 9 bases and the V segment lost 5 bases, leaving 11 bases of the junction unmatched. This CDR3 has 14 residues. Germline V lookup: CDR1 MGHDK, CDR2 SYGVNS. This CDR3 reads CASSLEGQGRRYTF. The DNA of the CDR3 is TGTGCCAGCAGTCTTGAAGGACAGGGAAGGCGCTACACCTTC.

V usage is TRBV29-1 and J usage is TRBJ2-3; 11 nucleotides align to TRBD1. The CDR3 length is 14 residues. Germline assignment: CDR1 SQVTM and CDR2 ANQGSEA. Losses at the gene ends were 7 bases for V and 2 bases for J; bases not matched to a gene: 5. The CDR3 coding sequence is TGCAGCGCCGGGACAGGGGGTTACACAGATACGCAGTATTTT. This encodes CSAGTGGYTDTQYF.

The chain recombines TRBV5-1 with TRBJ1-2, with 10 bases lining up with TRBD1. This CDR3 is built from 14 residues. The junction had 4 bases not matched to a gene; V was cut back by 5 bases and J by 3 bases. Germline-derived CDR1 and CDR2 are SGHRS and YFSETQ. The CDR3 DNA follows: TGCGCCAGCAGGTCGACAGGGGGCGACTATGGCTACACCTTC. It specifies CASRSTGGDYGYTF.

A remark on this clone: Other DNA variants within this sample encode the same CDR3. The rearrangement uses TRBV28 and TRBJ2-1; 7 bases fit TRBD1. V lost 3 bases and J lost 0; bases outside the gene matches: 8. From germline, CDR1 is MDHEN and CDR2 SYDVKM. The CDR3 covers 17 residues. The DNA of the CDR3 is TGTGCCAGCAGTTTTCCGCCGGACAGGAGCTCCTACAATGAGCAGTTCTTC. Translation: CASSFPPDRSSYNEQFF.

The chain links TRBV18 to TRBJ2-1, with TRBD2 matching 9 bases. Germline-derived CDR1 and CDR2 are KGHSH and LQKENI. The J segment lost 5 bases and the V segment lost 2 bases, leaving 4 bases of the junction unmatched. This CDR3 contains 15 residues. CDR3 DNA: TGTGCCAGCTCACCAGGGATAGCGGGGGACAATGAGCAGTTCTTC. It encodes CASSPGIAGDNEQFF.

This rearrangement joins TRBV25-1 to TRBJ2-5; 7 nucleotides agree with TRBD1. The CDR3 has 15 residues. Trimming cost V 3 bases and J 4 bases; bases outside gene matches: 8. The germline CDR1 and CDR2 sequences are MGHDK and SYGVNS. The CDR3 DNA sequence: TGTGCCAGCAGTGACCCCAACGGGACAGTAGAGACCCAGTACTTC. Its translation: CASSDPNGTVETQYF.

The rearrangement links TRBV30 to TRBJ1-1; no clear D. The V gene's germline CDR1 is GTSNPN and CDR2 SVGIG (reference sequence). The V end was cut by 0 bases, the J end by 1 base, with 9 bases between. The length of the CDR3 is 14 residues. The CDR3 sequence is CAWSVSPGNTEAFF. The CDR3 coding sequence is TGTGCCTGGAGTGTAAGCCCAGGGAACACTGAAGCTTTCTTT.

This sequence joins TRBV5-1 and TRBJ1-5, with 7 bases that match TRBD1. This CDR3 is 15 amino acids long. Germline CDR1 reads SGHRS; CDR2 reads YFSETQ. Trimming at V came to 0 bases and at J to 6 bases, leaving 6 bases not matched to a gene. Here the CDR3 reads CASSLEGGRSQPQHF. CDR3 in DNA: TGCGCCAGCAGCTTGGAAGGGGGCCGGAGTCAGCCCCAGCATTTT. Variable domain in full (rest from reference TRBV5-1 and TRBJ1-5): KAGVTQTPRYLIKTRGQQVTLSCSPISGHRSVSWYQQTPGQGLQFLFEYFSETQRNKGNFPGRFSGRQFSNSRSEMNVSTLELGDSALYLCASSLEGGRSQPQHFGDGTRLSIL.

The gene calls are TRBV5-1 and TRBJ1-2; tentative D call: TRBD1 (5 bases). The germline V gene has CDR1 SGHRS and CDR2 YFSETQ. The CDR3 contains 13 residues. Trimming pared 1 base from V and 1 base from J, leaving 5 bases between. The CDR3 DNA reads TGCGCCAGCAGCTTGCAGGGTAACTATGGCTACACCTTC. This gives the protein CASSLQGNYGYTF.

The DNA of the CDR3 is TGTGCCTGGAGTGGCGGGAGGGCCAACGAGCAGTACTTC. Translating it yields CAWSGGRANEQYF. J is TRBJ2-7 and V is TRBV30, with TRBD2 matching over 9 bases. Germline CDR1 is GTSNPN and CDR2 is SVGIG (reference sequence). The J segment lost 5 bases and the V segment lost 1 base, leaving 3 bases of the junction unmatched. This CDR3 has 13 amino acids.

This chain links TRBV28 with TRBJ2-7; 9 nucleotides line up with TRBD2. In germline, CDR1 is MDHEN, CDR2 SYDVKM. V shed 4 bases, J shed 3 bases, and the junction held 7 bases outside the gene matches. CDR3 size: 15 residues. DNA for the CDR3: TGTGCCAGCAGTTCCCGGGCTAGCGGGGACTACGAGCAGTACTTC. Translation: CASSSRASGDYEQYF.

The V call is TRBV5-1, the J call TRBJ2-2, with D possibly being TRBD2 (6 bases). The CDR3 is 16 residues long. Per germline, CDR1 SGHRS and CDR2 YFSETQ. Trimming removed 6 bases from V and 5 bases from J, with 20 bases in between. The CDR3 nucleotides are TGCGCCAGCACCCTCTCGGACTATGGTGTGACCGGGGAGCTGTTTTTT. This translates into CASTLSDYGVTGELFF.

The V call is TRBV11-2, the J call TRBJ2-5; perhaps TRBD2 as D (6 bases). The tail of the sequence fits TRBJ2-7 better, so the J call may be wrong. Germline V CDR1 and CDR2: SGHAT, FQNNGV. CDR3 length: 16 amino acids. The chain's CDR3 is CASSAIRREVSYEQYF. The CDR3 DNA follows: TGTGCCAGCAGCGCGATTAGAAGGGAGGTCTCCTACGAGCAGTACTTC.

This chain joins TRBV5-4 and TRBJ2-3; TRBD1 agrees at 9 bases. The length of the CDR3 is 15 residues. Per the germline V gene, CDR1 is SGHNT and CDR2 is YYREEE (reference sequence). With V trimmed by 7 bases and J by 3 bases, 9 bases remained unmatched. As DNA, the CDR3 is TGTGCCAGCCAATCAAACAGGGGGCTAACAGATACGCAGTATTTT. This encodes CASQSNRGLTDTQYF.

The chain recombines TRBV9 with TRBJ2-7, with 10 bases matching TRBD2. Unmatched junction bases numbered 9, after V lost 3 bases and J lost 6 bases. CDR1 and CDR2 (germline): SGDLS, YYNGEE. This CDR3 region has 15 residues. The CDR3 nucleotides read TGTGCCAGCAGCGCCACAAGCGGGAGGGCCGCCGAGCAGTACTTC. Its protein product is CASSATSGRAAEQYF.

This chain connects TRBV19 to TRBJ1-1; TRBD1 might be the D (5 bases). V was shortened by 6 bases and J by 0 bases, with 14 bases between the two germline ends. The CDR3 consists of 15 residues. Germline assignment: CDR1 LNHDA and CDR2 SQIVND (reference sequence). CDR3 bases: TGTGCCAGTAGCCCTAGACAGCTTTTGAACACTGAAGCTTTCTTT. Its translation is CASSPRQLLNTEAFF.

The chain links TRBV6-5 to TRBJ2-3; 7 bases map to TRBD2. Germline V gene lookup returns CDR1 MNHEY and CDR2 SVGAGI. The CDR3 sequence is 14 residues long. V was clipped by 11 bases and J by 2 bases; unmatched bases: 10. The CDR3 DNA reads TGTGCCCCACAGCCTAGCGGCTACACAGATACGCAGTATTTT. Protein sequence: CAPQPSGYTDTQYF.

This rearrangement joins TRBV2 to TRBJ1-2, with TRBD1 identical over 8 bases. The V and J ends lost 6 bases and 7 bases, in that order; junction bases with no gene match: 10. The CDR3 consists of 14 residues. Germline V gene lookup returns CDR1 SNHLY and CDR2 FYNNEI. CDR3 protein: CASSFRAGGSGYTF. The CDR3 DNA reads TGTGCCAGCAGCTTTCGGGCAGGGGGCAGTGGCTACACCTTC.

The gene calls are TRBV5-6 and TRBJ1-1; TRBD1 aligns across 10 bases. The junction had 10 bases not matched to a gene; V was cut back by 4 bases and J by 10 bases. The CDR3 covers 14 residues. CDR1 SGHDT and CDR2 YYEEEE come from the germline V gene. For the CDR3, the DNA is TGTGCCAGCAGCCTGGAGGGGACAGGGGTTTTAGCTTTCTTT. Encoded protein: CASSLEGTGVLAFF. Drawing the rest from reference TRBV5-6 and TRBJ1-1, the complete variable domain is DAGVTQSPTHLIKTRGQQVTLRCSPKSGHDTVSWYQQALGQGPQFIFQYYEEEERQRGNFPDRFSGHQFPNYSSELNVNALLLGDSALYLCASSLEGTGVLAFFGQGTRLTVV.

V and J are TRBV29-1 and TRBJ2-3; 7 nucleotides line up with TRBD1. The CDR3 extends over 13 amino acids. Germline CDR1 is SQVTM and CDR2 is ANQGSEA. J gave up 2 bases and V 4 bases, and 3 bases lay outside the gene matches. In DNA, the CDR3 is TGCAGCGTTGCGGGGACAGTCACAGATACGCAGTATTTT. Residues: CSVAGTVTDTQYF.

The chain couples TRBV7-9 to TRBJ1-1, with 7 bases identical to TRBD1. The V gene end was trimmed by 6 bases and the J gene end by 2 bases; junction bases not matched to a gene: 6. Germline lookup yields CDR1 SEHNR and CDR2 FQNEAQ (reference sequence). This CDR3 is 14 amino acids long. CDR3 bases: TGTGCCAGCAGTTCACGGGACAGAAACACTGAAGCTTTCTTT. It yields the protein CASSSRDRNTEAFF.

The rearrangement uses TRBV4-1 and TRBJ2-2, with D possibly TRBD2 on 5 matching bases. The CDR3 covers 15 residues. Trimming pared 7 bases from V and 4 bases from J, leaving 16 bases between. Germline assignment: CDR1 MGHRA and CDR2 YSYEKL. DNA of the CDR3: TGCGCCAGCAAAGGCGAGGAGGTTGTCACCGGGGAGCTGTTTTTT. It yields the protein CASKGEEVVTGELFF.

The V gene is TRBV29-1, the J gene TRBJ2-2; 7 nucleotides align to TRBD2. From germline, CDR1 is SQVTM and CDR2 ANQGSEA. This CDR3 comprises 13 residues. The ends lost 6 bases at V and 6 bases at J; junction bases unmatched: 7. The DNA for the CDR3 is TGCAGCGTCGGTAGGGAGGGTCCCGGGGAGCTGTTTTTT. Translated, it gives CSVGREGPGELFF.

On this clone itself: One end of the junction is discordant with germline, which a read error may explain. The chain employs TRBV6-6 and TRBJ1-6, with 7 bases matching TRBD1. Germline V gene sequence: CDR1 MNHNY, CDR2 SVGAGI (reference sequence). The CDR3 spans 11 residues. The CDR3 reads CASSYTGAWSF. DNA of the CDR3: TGTGCCAGCAGTTATACAGGGGCTTGGTCCTTT.